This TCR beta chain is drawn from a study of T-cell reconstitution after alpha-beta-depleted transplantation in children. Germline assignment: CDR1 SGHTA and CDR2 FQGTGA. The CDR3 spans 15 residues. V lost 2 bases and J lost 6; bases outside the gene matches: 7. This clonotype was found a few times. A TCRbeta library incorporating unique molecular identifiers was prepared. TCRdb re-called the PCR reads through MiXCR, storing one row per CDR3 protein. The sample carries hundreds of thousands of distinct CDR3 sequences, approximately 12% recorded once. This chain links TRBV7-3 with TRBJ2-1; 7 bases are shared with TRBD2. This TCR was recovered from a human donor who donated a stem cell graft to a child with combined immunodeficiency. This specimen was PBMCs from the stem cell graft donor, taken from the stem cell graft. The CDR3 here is CASSLGAGVRNEQFF. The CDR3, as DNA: TGTGCCAGCAGCTTAGGGGCGGGAGTTCGCAATGAGCAGTTCTTC.